This T cell receptor (beta chain) was documented in a study of PD-L1 blockade in urothelial cancer. Study at large: Patients had undergone 0 to 3 prior chemotherapy regimens. Blood drawn 3 weeks (second dose) and 6 weeks after treatment start was analyzed.

The CDR3 sequence is 15 residues long. Germline CDR1 is LNHDA and CDR2 is SQIVND (reference sequence). Trimming at V came to 2 bases and at J to 3 bases, leaving 1 base not matched to a gene. Synthetic analogs of TCR templates were spiked into every PCR. Generated by immunoSEQ multiplex PCR, the TCRdb table keeps only in-frame clones and is missing some. The data contain 55,000 to 70,000 clones, roughly 86% of them singletons. This chain connects TRBV19 to TRBJ2-2; 9 bases are a match to TRBD2. The sequenced sample was PBMCs, obtained around atezolizumab (anti-PD-L1) treatment. This clonotype was obtained from a man between 45 and 60 years old with urothelial cancer. Written as DNA, the CDR3 is TGTGCCAGTAGTATACTAGCGGGGTACACCGGGGAGCTGTTTTTT. This translates into CASSILAGYTGELFF.